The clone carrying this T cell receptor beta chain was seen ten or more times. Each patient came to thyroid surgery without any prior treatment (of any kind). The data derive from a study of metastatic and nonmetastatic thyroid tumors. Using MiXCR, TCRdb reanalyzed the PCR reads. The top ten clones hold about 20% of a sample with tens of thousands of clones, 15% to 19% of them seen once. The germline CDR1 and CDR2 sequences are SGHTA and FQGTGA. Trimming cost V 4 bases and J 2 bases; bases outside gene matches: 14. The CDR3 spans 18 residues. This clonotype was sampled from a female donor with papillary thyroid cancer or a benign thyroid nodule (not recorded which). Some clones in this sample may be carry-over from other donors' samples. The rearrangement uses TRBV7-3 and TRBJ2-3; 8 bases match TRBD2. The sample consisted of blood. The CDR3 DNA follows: TGTGCCAGCAGCTATTATTCCGCAGCGGGGGAGCACACAGATACGCAGTATTTT. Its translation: CASSYYSAAGEHTDTQYF.